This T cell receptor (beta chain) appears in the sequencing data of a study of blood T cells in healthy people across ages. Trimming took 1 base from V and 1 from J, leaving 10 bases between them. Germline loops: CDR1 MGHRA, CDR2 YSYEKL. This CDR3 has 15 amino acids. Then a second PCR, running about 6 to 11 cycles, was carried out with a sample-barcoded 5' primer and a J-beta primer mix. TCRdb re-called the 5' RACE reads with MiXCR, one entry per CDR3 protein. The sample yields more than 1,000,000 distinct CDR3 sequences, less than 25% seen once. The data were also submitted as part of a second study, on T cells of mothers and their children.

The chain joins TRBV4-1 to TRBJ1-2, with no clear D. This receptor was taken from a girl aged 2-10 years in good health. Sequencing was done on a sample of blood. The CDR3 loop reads CASSQGPLSNYGYTF. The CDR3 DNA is TGCGCCAGCAGCCAAGGTCCGTTGAGTAACTATGGCTACACCTTC.